This T cell receptor (beta chain) was recovered during a study of cytomegalovirus exposure and HLA in healthy donors. Study-wide findings and caveats: The majority of CMV-associated TCR beta chains were reported as apparently HLA-restricted in a later analysis.

For this clone: Its matching antigen is unknown.

The PCR contained 60 Vbeta and 13 Jbeta primers. Sequenced by immunoSEQ multiplex PCR; TCRdb stores in-frame clones only, minus some. Its table lists 29,000 or so clones. The CDR3 covers 14 residues. Germline loops: CDR1 MDHEN, CDR2 SYDVKM. Deletions cut 3 bases from V and 3 bases from J, with 11 bases between. The receptor was isolated from a man aged 25-45 years in good health and CMV-seronegative. Sample: PBMCs. This sequence joins TRBV28 and TRBJ2-5; D unresolved. The CDR3 DNA sequence: TGTGCCAGCAGTTTGGGCCATATGGAAGAGACCCAGTACTTC. Translating gives CASSLGHMEETQYF.